The 7 T cell receptor beta chains below all came from one sample that was sequenced in a study of T cell responses to AZD1222 COVID-19 vaccine. Here immunoSEQ multiplex PCR was the method, and the copy in TCRdb shows in-frame clones only, minus some. Among 150,000 or so clones listed, about 91% were seen once. Source: peripheral blood, taken on day 0 of AZD1222 vaccination. The origin of the receptors is an adult in good health.

The chain has TRBV5-4 and TRBJ1-3; D possibly corresponds to TRBD1 (5 bases). This CDR3 has 15 residues. From germline, CDR1 is SGHNT and CDR2 YYREEE (reference sequence). Trimming left V 2 bases short and J 2 bases short, with 11 bases between. This CDR3 is CASSFPPGTGNTIYF. The CDR3 DNA reads as TGTGCCAGCAGCTTTCCCCCAGGGACTGGAAACACCATATATTTT.

V is TRBV6-5 and J is TRBJ2-1; no reliable D call. The V end was cut by 6 bases, the J end by 0 bases, with 12 bases between. There are 15 residues in the CDR3. Germline V gene sequence: CDR1 MNHEY, CDR2 SVGAGI. Here the CDR3 DNA reads TGTGCCAGCAGGCCGACTGTGAGCTCCTACAATGAGCAGTTCTTC. Its protein is CASRPTVSSYNEQFF.

The chain has TRBV2 and TRBJ1-2; D gene uncertain. Trimming removed 2 bases from V and 4 bases from J, with 14 bases in between. The CDR3 covers 15 residues. The germline V gene has CDR1 SNHLY and CDR2 FYNNEI. The CDR3 region is CASSELGPLSYGYTF. Here the CDR3 DNA reads TGTGCCAGCAGTGAACTGGGTCCTCTTTCCTATGGCTACACCTTC.

The CDR3 here is CASSLDRGYDYGYTF. The CDR3 nucleotides read TGTGCCAGTAGTTTGGACAGGGGGTATGACTATGGCTACACCTTC. The V gene is TRBV19, the J gene TRBJ1-2; 10 bases fit TRBD1. The CDR3 covers 15 residues. Germline CDR1 reads LNHDA; CDR2 reads SQIVND (reference sequence). V trimming: 5 bases; J trimming: 3 bases; junction bases outside the gene matches: 6.

The genes are TRBV7-6 and TRBJ2-7; D might be TRBD1 (5 bases). Trimming took 3 bases from V and 2 from J, leaving 14 bases between them. In germline, CDR1 is SGHVS, CDR2 FNYEAQ. The CDR3 length is 15 residues. The CDR3 DNA sequence: TGTGCCAGCAGCTTTTCGGCAGGGTGGGCCTACGAGCAGTACTTC. Translating gives CASSFSAGWAYEQYF.

The chain employs TRBV5-1 and TRBJ2-7, with no clear D. The CDR3 has 15 amino acids. Germline CDR1 is SGHRS and CDR2 is YFSETQ. V was cut by 0 bases and J by 3 bases, with 13 bases left in between. The CDR3, as DNA: TGCGCCAGCAGCTTGGAGGTGGAAGGGATCTACGAGCAGTACTTC. This sequence encodes CASSLEVEGIYEQYF.

The chain couples TRBV4-3 to TRBJ1-2; 7 bases line up with TRBD1. V dropped 0 bases and J dropped 4; count of bases not matched to a gene: 2. Per germline, CDR1 LGHNA and CDR2 YSLEER. The CDR3 runs to 14 residues. CDR3 sequence: CASSQEAGGYGYTF. CDR3 in DNA: TGCGCCAGCAGCCAAGAGGCAGGGGGCTATGGCTACACCTTC.